This TCR beta chain was profiled in a study of memory CD4+ T cells and cytomegalovirus serostatus. Study-level points and caveats: CMV serostatus prediction reached median AUC around 0.95, or 0.9 with US-trained model. CD4+ memory repertoires contained about two fifths of the 164 reported CMV TCRbeta sequences.

Per the original data handling: After removing out-of-frame reads, over 2 million distinct TCRbeta sequences remained. Repertoires were generated with immunoSEQ multiplex PCR, while TCRdb's copy carries only in-frame clones and drops some. From that table come the V and J calls and clone size; the DNA was used to work out D and trimming. This sample yields about 92,000 clones, of which around 80% are seen a single time; around 3.6% belongs to the top ten. The sort gate was single viable CD3+CD4+CD8-CD45RO+ cells for memory CD4+ T cells. Trimming at V came to 4 bases and at J to 5 bases, leaving 0 bases not matched to a gene. This CDR3 region has 14 residues. From germline, CDR1 is LNHDA and CDR2 SQIVND (reference sequence). This clone was recorded a few times. The antigen remains unidentified.

The specimen was memory CD4+ T cells from blood. This rearrangement joins TRBV19 to TRBJ2-5; 14 bases fit TRBD2. This TCR came from an adult in good health and CMV-seropositive. The CDR3 DNA follows: TGTGCCAGTAGTAGACTAGCGGGAGGGGAGACCCAGTACTTC. This sequence encodes CASSRLAGGETQYF.